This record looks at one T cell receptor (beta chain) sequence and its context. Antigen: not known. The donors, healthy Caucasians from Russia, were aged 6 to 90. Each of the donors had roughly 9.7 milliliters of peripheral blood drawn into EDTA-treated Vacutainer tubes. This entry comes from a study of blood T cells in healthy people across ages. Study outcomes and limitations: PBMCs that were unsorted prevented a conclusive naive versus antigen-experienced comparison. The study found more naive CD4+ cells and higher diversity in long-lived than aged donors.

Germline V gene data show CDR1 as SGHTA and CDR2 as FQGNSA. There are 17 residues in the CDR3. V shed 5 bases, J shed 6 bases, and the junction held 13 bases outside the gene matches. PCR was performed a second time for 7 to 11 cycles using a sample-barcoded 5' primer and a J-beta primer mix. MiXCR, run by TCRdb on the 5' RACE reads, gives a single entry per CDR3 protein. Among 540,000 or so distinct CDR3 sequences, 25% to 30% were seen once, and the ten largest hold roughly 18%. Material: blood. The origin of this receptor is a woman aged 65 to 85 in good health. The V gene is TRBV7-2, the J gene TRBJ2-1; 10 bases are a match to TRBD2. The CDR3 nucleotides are TGTGCCAGCAGCCTTACGCGGTATAGCGGGAGGTCCAATGAGCAGTTCTTC. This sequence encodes CASSLTRYSGRSNEQFF.